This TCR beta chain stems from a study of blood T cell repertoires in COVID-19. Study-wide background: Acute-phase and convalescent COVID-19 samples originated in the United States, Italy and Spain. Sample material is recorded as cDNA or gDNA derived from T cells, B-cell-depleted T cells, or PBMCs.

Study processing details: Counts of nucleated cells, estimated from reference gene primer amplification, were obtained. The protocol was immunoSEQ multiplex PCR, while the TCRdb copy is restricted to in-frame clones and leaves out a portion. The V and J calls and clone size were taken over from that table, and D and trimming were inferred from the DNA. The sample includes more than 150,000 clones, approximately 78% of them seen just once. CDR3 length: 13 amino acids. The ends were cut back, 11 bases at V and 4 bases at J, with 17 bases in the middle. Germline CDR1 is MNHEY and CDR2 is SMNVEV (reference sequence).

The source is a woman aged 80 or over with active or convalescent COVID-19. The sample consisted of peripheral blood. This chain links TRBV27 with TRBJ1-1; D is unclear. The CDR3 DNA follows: TGTGCCTGCCATCGGGGAAGGAGCACTGAAGCTTTCTTT. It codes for CACHRGRSTEAFF.